This passage covers 15 T cell receptor beta chains from one sample sequenced in a study of cytomegalovirus exposure and HLA in healthy donors. With 60 Vbeta and 13 Jbeta primers, the PCR was carried out. The method was immunoSEQ multiplex PCR; TCRdb's version includes in-frame clones alone and lacks a portion of them. Of about 180,000 clones listed, over 75% are singletons. The sequenced sample was PBMCs. The receptors were gathered from a woman in her thirties in good health and CMV-seronegative.

This clone appeared a single time. The chain carries TRBV4-2 and TRBJ1-1; 7 bases are a match to TRBD1. Germline CDR1 is LGHNA and CDR2 is YNFKEQ. The length of the CDR3 is 16 residues. The V gene end was trimmed by 5 bases and the J gene end by 3 bases; junction bases not matched to a gene: 12. The chain's CDR3 is CASSSYSTGSDTEAFF. The CDR3 DNA reads TGTGCCAGCAGCTCGTATTCGACAGGGTCCGACACTGAAGCTTTCTTT.

The J gene is TRBJ1-5, the V gene TRBV19; weak D call: TRBD1 (6 bases). The CDR3 length is 15 residues. The V end lost 7 bases, the J end lost 2 bases, and 15 bases lay between the germline ends. Germline loops: CDR1 LNHDA, CDR2 SQIVND (reference sequence). The CDR3 DNA follows: TGTGCCAGTAAGGGGGAGCAAGGAGGCAATCAGCCCCAGCATTTT. Its protein product is CASKGEQGGNQPQHF. The full variable domain, in which reference TRBV19 and TRBJ1-5 provide the parts outside the CDR3, is DGGITQSPKYLFRKEGQNVTLSCEQNLNHDAMYWYRQDPGQGLRLIYYSQIVNDFQKGDIAEGYSVSREKKESFPLTVTSAQKNPTAFYLCASKGEQGGNQPQHFGDGTRLSIL.

The rearrangement links TRBV30 to TRBJ2-7; the match to TRBD1 covers 12 bases. There are 15 residues in the CDR3. J gave up 5 bases and V 1 base, and 6 bases lay outside the gene matches. Germline loops: CDR1 GTSNPN, CDR2 SVGIG (reference sequence). The DNA of the CDR3 is TGTGCCTGGAGTGATACCGGGACAGGGGGCAACGAGCAGTACTTC. Amino acids: CAWSDTGTGGNEQYF.

The gene calls are TRBV7-8 and TRBJ1-1, with D tentatively TRBD1 (5 bases). Germline CDR1 and CDR2: SGHVS and FQNEAQ. V was shortened by 3 bases and J by 2 bases, with 16 bases between the two germline ends. The CDR3 totals 16 residues. The CDR3: CASSLRRGLVNTEAFF. The CDR3 region has the DNA TGTGCCAGCAGCTTGAGGAGGGGCTTAGTAAACACTGAAGCTTTCTTT.

This chain joins TRBV7-2 and TRBJ1-2, with 7 bases fitting TRBD1. The CDR3 totals 15 residues. The trim removed 4 bases at V and 4 bases at J, leaving 9 bases unmatched. Germline values: CDR1 SGHTA, CDR2 FQGNSA. In DNA, the CDR3 is TGTGCCAGCAGCTCAGTGGGACAGACTCTCTATGGCTACACCTTC. It yields the protein CASSSVGQTLYGYTF.

The chain couples TRBV9 to TRBJ2-3; 8 bases match TRBD2. Germline assignment: CDR1 SGDLS and CDR2 YYNGEE. Germline trimming cut 0 bases from V and 4 bases from J; bases unmatched to any gene: 1. The CDR3 covers 14 residues. The CDR3 nucleotides read TGTGCCAGCAGCGTAGAGACTAGCGCAGATACGCAGTATTTT. This codes for CASSVETSADTQYF. The complete variable domain, with remaining parts taken from reference TRBV9 and TRBJ2-3, reads DSGVTQTPKHLITATGQRVTLRCSPRSGDLSVYWYQQSLDQGLQFLIQYYNGEERAKGNILERFSAQQFPDLHSELNLSSLELGDSALYFCASSVETSADTQYFGPGTRLTVL.

This clone appeared once. The CDR3 DNA is TGTGCCACCCAAGGATCAGCGGGGGGCACCTACGAGCAGTACTTC. It is translated as CATQGSAGGTYEQYF. The chain is built from TRBV6-5 and TRBJ2-7; 9 nucleotides agree with TRBD2. CDR1 is MNHEY, CDR2 SVGAGI, per germline. J gave up 2 bases and V 10 bases, and 12 bases lay outside the gene matches. The CDR3 is made up of 15 amino acids.

The CDR3 sequence: CASSALSQGAYGYTF. The DNA of the CDR3 is TGCGCCAGCAGCGCTCTCAGTCAGGGGGCCTATGGCTACACCTTC. The chain uses TRBV10-2 and TRBJ1-2; TRBD1 aligns across 8 bases. Germline V gene data show CDR1 as WSHSY and CDR2 as SAAADI. The CDR3 totals 15 residues. V was pared by 6 bases and J by 4 bases, with 10 bases of the junction left unmatched.

V is TRBV18 and J is TRBJ2-3; 10 bases line up with TRBD1. The J segment lost 1 base and the V segment lost 2 bases, leaving 6 bases of the junction unmatched. The CDR3 is 17 amino acids. Germline V CDR1 and CDR2: KGHSH, LQKENI. The CDR3 coding sequence is TGTGCCAGCTCACCAATCCCCGGGACAGGGGGCACAGATACGCAGTATTTT. It yields the protein CASSPIPGTGGTDTQYF.

V is TRBV7-2 and J is TRBJ2-3, with a weak D call TRBD1 (6 bases). The V gene's germline CDR1 is SGHTA and CDR2 FQGNSA. Trimming cost V 5 bases and J 7 bases, with 25 bases left between them. The CDR3 covers 17 residues. CDR3 DNA sequence: TGTGCCAGCAGCCCTAGGGGTGGGCAGGGTGGGACAAATACGCAGTATTTT. Amino acids: CASSPRGGQGGTNTQYF.

The chain uses TRBV7-2 and TRBJ2-7; the D gene is possibly TRBD1 (6 bases). With 2 bases removed from V and 3 bases from J, the gap between germline ends came to 8 bases. Germline V CDR1 and CDR2: SGHTA, FQGNSA. The CDR3 sequence is 13 residues long. The CDR3 region is CASSLTGNYEQYF. CDR3 coding DNA: TGTGCCAGCAGCTTAACAGGGAACTACGAGCAGTACTTC.

This chain uses TRBV5-6 with TRBJ2-2, with 7 bases that match TRBD1. Germline loops: CDR1 SGHDT, CDR2 YYEEEE. V lost 4 bases and J lost 1; bases outside the gene matches: 7. CDR3 length: 16 residues. The CDR3 DNA reads as TGTGCCAGCAGCCCTCTCGGACAGGTGAACACCGGGGAGCTGTTTTTT. Translated, it gives CASSPLGQVNTGELFF.

The chain carries TRBV4-2 and TRBJ2-5; maybe TRBD1 (6 bases). Germline V gene data show CDR1 as LGHNA and CDR2 as YNFKEQ. This CDR3 region has 17 residues. V lost 5 bases and J lost 4, with 23 bases in between. The CDR3 is CASSLKTQGFSVETQYF. The CDR3 region has the DNA TGTGCCAGCAGCTTAAAAACCCAGGGGTTTTCGGTAGAGACCCAGTACTTC.

This sequence joins TRBV9 and TRBJ2-1; the D gene is possibly TRBD2 (6 bases). The CDR3 covers 15 residues. CDR1 SGDLS and CDR2 YYNGEE come from the germline V gene. Trimming removed 4 bases at V and 0 bases at J, with 11 bases between. In nucleotides, the CDR3 is TGTGCCAGCAGCTCCTCGCGGGGCTCCTACAATGAGCAGTTCTTC. It is translated as CASSSSRGSYNEQFF.

The rearrangement joins TRBV10-2 to TRBJ1-4; TRBD1 agrees at 8 bases. Trimming cost V 6 bases and J 5 bases; bases outside gene matches: 5. The CDR3 runs 14 residues. Germline lookup yields CDR1 WSHSY and CDR2 SAAADI. The chain's CDR3 is CASRPDRANEKLFF. The CDR3 nucleotides read TGCGCCAGCAGGCCGGACAGGGCGAATGAAAAACTGTTTTTT.